These T cell receptor beta chains were read from a single sample in a study of blood T cell repertoires in COVID-19. Using immunoSEQ multiplex PCR, the repertoire was profiled, and TCRdb retains in-frame clones only, with some absent. Here the sample spans about 320,000 clones, roughly nine tenths being singletons. The sequenced sample consisted of PBMCs or T cells enriched from blood (not recorded which). Receptors were obtained from a woman under 40 who had been exposed to COVID-19. Each CDR3 is given with its conserved first and last residue. Each record gives: D gene, clone size, J gene, V gene, CDR3 DNA, CDR3 protein. A D gene is named only where the DNA matches it firmly. Size values are once, few and many counts, or a class for expanded clones, and some rows have none.

NA	NA	TRBJ2-5	TRBV5-4	TGTGCCAGCAGCCCAAACCCCGGATCCGGCGGTGGGACCCAGTACTTC	CASSPNPGSGGGTQYF
NA	NA	TRBJ2-1	TRBV9	TGTGCCAGCAGCGTGACACACGATGAGCAGTTCTTC	CASSVTHDEQFF
NA	NA	TRBJ1-2	TRBV5-1	TGCGCCAGCAGGGAACAGGGAAACTATGGCTACACCTTC	CASREQGNYGYTF
NA	NA	TRBJ2-3	TRBV7-3	TGTGCCAGCAGCTCCGGAGGGGGCGGGGCAGATACGCAGTATTTT	CASSSGGGGADTQYF
NA	NA	TRBJ2-7	TRBV15	TGTGCCACCAGCATAGAGGGGGGGAGGCGGCCAGCCGGTTCCTACGAGCAGTACTTC	CATSIEGGRRPAGSYEQYF
TRBD1	NA	TRBJ1-1	TRBV6-5	TGTGCCAGCAGCCGACAGGGGAGAGGGAAAGCTTTCTTT	CASSRQGRGKAFF
NA	NA	TRBJ1-4	TRBV6-5	TGTGCCAGCAAAATGGGCTCGACTAATGAAAAACTGTTTTTT	CASKMGSTNEKLFF
NA	NA	TRBJ2-2	TRBV12-3/TRBV12-4	TGTGCCAGCAGTCCAGACACCGGGGAGCTGTTTTTT	CASSPDTGELFF
TRBD1	NA	TRBJ1-2	TRBV30	TGTGCCTCCAATTCGGACAGGGGGCCCGGCTACACCTTC	CASNSDRGPGYTF
TRBD2	NA	TRBJ2-2	TRBV9	TGTGCCAGCAGCGTAGCCTCTAGCGGGGGTTGGACCGGGGAGCTGTTTTTT	CASSVASSGGWTGELFF
NA	NA	TRBJ1-4	TRBV2	TGTGCCAGCAGTGTAAGCGCGTGGGACAATAATGAAAAACTGTTTTTT	CASSVSAWDNNEKLFF
NA	NA	TRBJ1-2	TRBV4-1	TGCGCCAGCAGCCAAACAATGACCCGGGGGTATGGCTACACCTTC	CASSQTMTRGYGYTF
TRBD1	once	TRBJ1-5	TRBV10-3	TGTGCCATCAGGACAGGGGATAGCAATCAGCCCCAGCATTTT	CAIRTGDSNQPQHF
NA	NA	TRBJ2-5	TRBV7-9	TGTGCCAGCAGCACCACGACAGGACAAGAGACCCAGTACTTC	CASSTTTGQETQYF
NA	once	TRBJ1-4	TRBV7-9	TGTGCCAGCAGCTTAGTCCAGGAAAAACTGTTTTTT	CASSLVQEKLFF
NA	NA	TRBJ1-5	TRBV9	TGTGCCAGCAGCGTAGGGCCCGGGGACTCCCAGCATTTT	CASSVGPGDSQHF